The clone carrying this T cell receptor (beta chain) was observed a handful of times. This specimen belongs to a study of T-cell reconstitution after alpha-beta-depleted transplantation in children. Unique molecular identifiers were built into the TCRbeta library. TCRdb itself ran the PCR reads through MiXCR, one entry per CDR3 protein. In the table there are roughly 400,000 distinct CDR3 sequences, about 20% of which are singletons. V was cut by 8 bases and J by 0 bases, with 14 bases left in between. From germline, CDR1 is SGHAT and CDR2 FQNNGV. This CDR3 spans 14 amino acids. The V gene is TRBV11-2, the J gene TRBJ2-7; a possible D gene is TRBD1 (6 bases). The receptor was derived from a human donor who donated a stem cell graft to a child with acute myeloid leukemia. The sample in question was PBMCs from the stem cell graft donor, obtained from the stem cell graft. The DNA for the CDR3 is TGTGCCAGCGGAGATGGGACACCCTCCTACGAGCAGTACTTC. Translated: CASGDGTPSYEQYF.